These 9 T cell receptor beta chains came from one sample sequenced in a study of blood T cell repertoires in COVID-19. The protocol was immunoSEQ multiplex PCR, while the TCRdb copy is restricted to in-frame clones and leaves out a portion. This sample has 60,000 to 80,000 clones, with around nine tenths found just once. Sequencing was performed on peripheral blood. The receptors here all came from a man aged 55-75 years with acute or convalescent COVID-19.

The chain is built from TRBV24-1 and TRBJ2-3; 8 bases are a match to TRBD1. The CDR3 extends over 14 amino acids. Trimming removed 3 bases from V and 3 bases from J; junction bases left unmatched: 1. CDR1 and CDR2 from the germline V gene are KGHDR and SFDVKD. DNA of the CDR3: TGTGCCACCAGTGATCGGACAGGGACAGATACGCAGTATTTT. Amino acids: CATSDRTGTDTQYF.

This sequence joins TRBV5-1 and TRBJ2-2; D might be TRBD1 (5 bases). The V end was cut by 4 bases, the J end by 5 bases, with 15 bases between. This CDR3 comprises 15 residues. Germline V gene lookup returns CDR1 SGHRS and CDR2 YFSETQ. This CDR3 is CASSRSQGSTGELFF. CDR3 sequence (DNA): TGCGCCAGCAGCCGCTCCCAGGGTTCAACCGGGGAGCTGTTTTTT.

The chain recombines TRBV9 with TRBJ2-7, with TRBD1 matching 9 bases. J gave up 2 bases and V 0 bases, and 9 bases lay outside the gene matches. Germline V gives CDR1 SGDLS, CDR2 YYNGEE. The CDR3 is 17 residues long. DNA for the CDR3: TGTGCCAGCAGCGTAGGGAGCCAGGGACAGGGCCCCTACGAGCAGTACTTC. Amino acid sequence: CASSVGSQGQGPYEQYF.

The J gene is TRBJ2-7, the V gene TRBV24-1; 14 positions agree with TRBD2. Germline assignment: CDR1 KGHDR and CDR2 SFDVKD. J lost 3 bases, V lost 3 bases, and 9 bases had no gene match. CDR3 length equals 18 residues. The CDR3 DNA sequence: TGTGCCACCAGTGATCGGACTAGCGGGAGGTCCATTAGCTACGAGCAGTACTTC. Translated: CATSDRTSGRSISYEQYF.

The chain uses TRBV19 and TRBJ1-1, with D perhaps TRBD1 (6 bases). Germline V gives CDR1 LNHDA, CDR2 SQIVND (reference sequence). This CDR3 has 15 residues. The V and J ends lost 7 bases and 1 base respectively, with 16 bases between them. CDR3 bases: TGTGCCAGTACCCCATCCAGGGGATCGAACACTGAAGCTTTCTTT. Translation: CASTPSRGSNTEAFF.

This chain links TRBV29-1 with TRBJ2-5, with 10 bases identical to TRBD1. Unmatched junction bases numbered 10, after V lost 4 bases and J lost 5 bases. Germline CDR1 is SQVTM and CDR2 is ANQGSEA. This CDR3 comprises 15 residues. CDR3 amino acids: CSVVPGTGDQETQYF. Here the CDR3 DNA reads TGCAGCGTTGTACCCGGGACAGGGGATCAGGAGACCCAGTACTTC.

This clone has a handful of counts. The J gene is TRBJ2-2, the V gene TRBV5-1, with 9 bases that match TRBD1. The CDR3 loop spans 19 amino acids. The germline gives CDR1 SGHRS, CDR2 YFSETQ. Trimming removed 0 bases from V and 1 base from J; junction bases left unmatched: 10. As DNA, the CDR3 is TGCGCCAGCAGCTTGGCTCAGTATCCGGGACAGGGGAACACCGGGGAGCTGTTTTTT. Translated: CASSLAQYPGQGNTGELFF.

The CDR3, as DNA: TGTGCCAGCAGCATTTCCGGCCTAGGTCCCACTTTCGTGTACACCATATATTTT. This sequence encodes CASSISGLGPTFVYTIYF. The chain has TRBV21-1 and TRBJ1-3. TRBV21-1 is listed as a pseudogene. CDR3 length: 18 amino acids.

This clone was recorded a few times. This chain links TRBV5-5 with TRBJ2-2, with D possibly matching TRBD1 (5 bases). Germline loops: CDR1 SGHKS, CDR2 YYEKEE (reference sequence). The CDR3 has 14 residues. V lost 5 bases and J 3 bases, leaving 11 bases between the germline ends. The DNA of the CDR3 is TGTGCCAGCAGTTTCGACAGCCACACCGGGGAGCTGTTTTTT. This sequence encodes CASSFDSHTGELFF. The whole variable domain, remainder taken from reference TRBV5-5 and TRBJ2-2, is DAGVTQSPTHLIKTRGQQVTLRCSPISGHKSVSWYQQVLGQGPQFIFQYYEKEERGRGNFPDRFSARQFPNYSSELNVNALLLGDSALYLCASSFDSHTGELFFGEGSRLTVL.